Listed below are T cell receptor beta chains from one sample, sequenced in a study of regulatory and conventional T cells in RAG deficiency. Measured with immunoSEQ multiplex PCR; TCRdb has only the in-frame clones, and not every one. The sample has approximately 12,000 clones, approximately 93% seen once; the top ten hold around 0.96%. These records were also assigned to another study, of regulatory T cells.

Sequencing was done on a sample of CD4+ effector T cells sorted from blood. The receptors shown here come from a human donor in good health. Both conserved end residues are part of each CDR3. The D gene is left open where the match is weak. Only part of the rows carry a size: once, few, many, or a class if the clone is expanded.

TRBJ1-2,.,.,TRBV27,CASSLSAGYSGYTF,TGTGCCAGCAGTTTATCGGCCGGGTACAGTGGCTACACCTTC
TRBJ1-1,.,TRBD1,TRBV2,CASRLYGTGRGTEAFF,TGTGCCAGCAGACTCTACGGGACAGGGAGAGGGACTGAAGCTTTCTTT
TRBJ1-5,.,.,TRBV6-5,CASSRNRGNQPQHF,TGTGCCAGCAGTAGAAACAGGGGCAATCAGCCCCAGCATTTT
TRBJ2-1,.,.,TRBV5-6,CASSLSGVGEQFF,TGTGCCAGCAGCTTGTCAGGGGTCGGTGAGCAGTTCTTC
TRBJ1-1,.,.,TRBV30,CAWSGVNTEAFF,TGTGCCTGGAGTGGAGTGAACACTGAAGCTTTCTTT
TRBJ1-2,.,.,TRBV21-1,CASSKSLGTGGPVLSGYTF,TGTGCCAGCAGTAAAAGTCTCGGGACAGGGGGCCCGGTACTTTCAGGCTACACCTTC
TRBJ1-4,.,.,TRBV4-1,CASSQSRGGANEKLFF,TGCGCCAGCAGCCAATCCCGGGGCGGTGCTAATGAAAAACTGTTTTTT
TRBJ2-3,.,TRBD2,TRBV15,CATGGGYTDTQYF,TGTGCCACGGGCGGGGGGTACACAGATACGCAGTATTTT
TRBJ2-4,.,.,TRBV30,CAWSAKNIQYF,TGTGCCTGGAGTGCCAAAAACATTCAGTACTTC
TRBJ1-1,.,.,TRBV28,CASSFTGLANTEAFF,TGTGCCAGCAGCTTCACCGGCCTAGCGAACACTGAAGCTTTCTTT
TRBJ1-2,.,.,TRBV25-1,CASSSDNNYGYTF,TGTGCCAGCAGTTCCGACAACAACTATGGCTACACCTTC
TRBJ2-7,.,TRBD2,TRBV27,CASSLQGLAGGLQYEQYF,TGTGCCAGCAGTTTACAGGGACTAGCGGGAGGGCTGCAATACGAGCAGTACTTC
TRBJ1-5,.,.,TRBV27,CASSLFGQGRAPQHF,TGTGCCAGCAGTTTATTCGGGCAGGGAAGAGCCCCCCAGCATTTT
TRBJ2-1,.,.,TRBV11-3,CASSLGAGAYNEQFF,TGTGCCAGCAGCCTGGGGGCGGGAGCCTACAATGAGCAGTTCTTC
TRBJ1-1,.,TRBD1,TRBV11-3,CASSFDRDTEAFF,TGTGCCAGCAGCTTTGACAGGGACACTGAAGCTTTCTTT
TRBJ2-2,.,TRBD1,TRBV5-1,CASSYTGDTGELFF,TGCGCCAGCAGTTATACAGGGGACACCGGGGAGCTGTTTTTT
TRBJ2-3,.,TRBD1,TRBV19,CASGRTGEGTDTQYF,TGTGCCAGTGGAAGGACAGGGGAGGGCACAGATACGCAGTATTTT
TRBJ2-5,.,.,TRBV9,CASSVGPAPQETQYF,TGTGCCAGCAGCGTAGGTCCAGCCCCCCAAGAGACCCAGTACTTC
TRBJ2-3,.,.,TRBV4-1,CASSQIAARTDTQYF,TGCGCCAGCAGCCAAATAGCGGCTCGCACAGATACGCAGTATTTT
TRBJ2-5,.,.,TRBV7-6,CASSTPAEETQYF,TGTGCCAGCAGCACCCCAGCGGAAGAGACCCAGTACTTC
TRBJ2-1,.,.,TRBV5-1,CASSPDTYYNEQFF,TGCGCCAGCAGCCCGGACACATACTACAATGAGCAGTTCTTC
TRBJ2-3,.,.,TRBV19,CASSNRVDTQYF,TGTGCCAGTAGTAACAGGGTTGATACGCAGTATTTT
TRBJ1-2,.,.,TRBV19,CASIGVSESNYGYTF,TGTGCCAGTATTGGGGTAAGCGAATCTAACTATGGCTACACCTTC
TRBJ1-1,.,.,TRBV6-1,CASSDGTTGRAFF,TGTGCCAGCAGTGACGGGACGACGGGAAGGGCTTTCTTT
TRBJ1-1,.,.,TRBV7-9,CASSPQTGPRNTEAFF,TGTGCCAGCAGCCCCCAGACAGGACCTCGGAACACTGAAGCTTTCTTT
TRBJ2-5,once,TRBD1,TRBV2,CASAPGGTQYF,TGTGCCAGCGCCCCAGGGGGGACCCAGTACTTC
TRBJ1-2,.,.,TRBV13,CASSLQGRGYYGYTF,TGTGCCAGCAGCTTACAGGGGAGGGGGTACTATGGCTACACCTTC
TRBJ1-1,once,.,TRBV28,CASSLRVRGTEAFF,TGTGCCAGCAGTTTAAGGGTCAGAGGGACTGAAGCTTTCTTT
TRBJ2-1,.,.,TRBV19,CASSILGGPLGEQFF,TGTGCCAGTAGTATATTGGGGGGCCCCCTTGGTGAGCAGTTCTTC
TRBJ2-2,.,.,TRBV2,CASKESRTWTGELFF,TGTGCCAGCAAGGAAAGCAGGACTTGGACCGGGGAGCTGTTTTTT
TRBJ1-2,.,.,TRBV6-5,CATSKDNYGYTF,TGTGCCACCTCCAAGGATAACTATGGCTACACCTTC
TRBJ2-7,.,TRBD1,TRBV4-2,CASSLSGTGDSYEQYF,TGTGCCAGCAGCTTATCCGGGACAGGAGACTCCTACGAGCAGTACTTC
TRBJ1-6,.,.,TRBV6-1,CASKADGNSPLHF,TGTGCCAGCAAGGCAGACGGTAATTCACCCCTCCACTTT
TRBJ2-5,.,TRBD2,TRBV29-1,CSVTPRLARETQYF,TGCAGCGTAACTCCTAGACTAGCGCGGGAGACCCAGTACTTC
TRBJ1-2,.,.,TRBV5-1,CASSPRRGEGGYTF,TGCGCCAGCAGCCCGCGCCGAGGGGAGGGCGGCTACACCTTC
TRBJ2-1,.,.,TRBV11-3,CASSLHDRNEQFF,TGTGCCAGCAGCTTACATGATCGGAATGAGCAGTTCTTC
TRBJ1-1,.,.,TRBV9,CASSVSGLRTGTEAFF,TGTGCCAGCAGCGTATCGGGGCTGCGGACGGGGACTGAAGCTTTCTTT
TRBJ2-7,few,TRBD1,TRBV14,CASSPDRDEQYF,TGTGCCAGCAGTCCGGACAGGGACGAGCAGTACTTC
TRBJ1-5,.,.,TRBV2,CASSEGPLSNQPQHF,TGTGCCAGCAGTGAAGGTCCGCTGAGCAATCAGCCCCAGCATTTT
TRBJ1-1,.,.,TRBV11-3,CASSLVEGTMNTEAFF,TGTGCCAGCAGCTTAGTAGAAGGGACGATGAACACTGAAGCTTTCTTT
TRBJ2-5,.,TRBD1,TRBV5-1,CASSSGQVETQYF,TGCGCCAGCAGCTCCGGACAGGTAGAGACCCAGTACTTC
TRBJ2-7,.,TRBD2,TRBV5-1,CASSLAWTSGDSYEQYF,TGCGCCAGCAGCTTGGCCTGGACTAGCGGGGACTCCTACGAGCAGTACTTC
TRBJ2-3,.,.,TRBV28,CASSRPPDTQYF,TGTGCCAGCAGTCGGCCTCCAGATACGCAGTATTTT
TRBJ2-5,.,.,TRBV11-2,CASSLGAGVQETQYF,TGTGCCAGCAGCTTAGGGGCAGGGGTTCAAGAGACCCAGTACTTC
TRBJ1-3,few,.,TRBV30,CAWSERLGNTIYF,TGTGCCTGGAGCGAGAGGCTAGGAAACACCATATATTTT
TRBJ1-1,.,.,TRBV29-1,CSVEDGVHGGTEAFF,TGCAGCGTTGAAGATGGGGTGCATGGAGGCACTGAAGCTTTCTTT
TRBJ1-1,.,.,TRBV7-3,CATRHGTYPWWRLTNTEAFF,TGTGCCACGCGACATGGGACATACCCATGGTGGCGGCTTACGAACACTGAAGCTTTCTTT
TRBJ2-2,.,.,TRBV2,CASSEEAGVGTGELFF,TGTGCCAGCAGTGAAGAGGCAGGGGTCGGAACCGGGGAGCTGTTTTTT
TRBJ2-7,.,.,TRBV18,CASSRAAQTYEQYF,TGTGCCAGCTCACGGGCAGCACAAACCTACGAGCAGTACTTC
TRBJ1-4,.,.,TRBV21-1,CASSKVGERRQFWGEKLFF,TGTGCCAGCAGCAAAGTAGGCGAGAGAAGGCAGTTCTGGGGTGAAAAACTGTTTTTT